This TCR beta chain stems from a study of shared clonotypes between healthy human individuals. Regarding the study as a whole: Estimated richness values were generally larger in naive subsets than in memory subsets.

V lost 4 bases and J 5 bases, leaving 18 bases between the germline ends. Germline CDR1 SGHKS, CDR2 YYEKEE (reference sequence). The CDR3 totals 15 residues. Produced via immunoSEQ multiplex PCR; TCRdb's table is partial and in-frame only. The sample includes approximately 2.3 million clones, 93% of them seen just once. Concerning this clone: Its target is not known.

This TCR came from a man younger than 30 in good health. Some clones in this sample may be carry-over from other donors' samples. The rearrangement joins TRBV5-5 to TRBJ2-5, with D perhaps TRBD1 or TRBD2 (5 bases each). Sequenced: naive CD4+ T cells from PBMCs. Specified subset: CD45RA+ positively selected. The CDR3: CASSPGTGGTETQYF. The CDR3 bases are TGTGCCAGCAGCCCCGGGACGGGTGGGACCGAGACCCAGTACTTC.